This TCR beta chain came from a study of cytomegalovirus exposure and HLA in healthy donors. V gave up 6 bases and J gave up 3 bases, with 9 bases separating them. Germline lookup yields CDR1 DFQATT and CDR2 SNEGSKA (reference sequence). The CDR3 is made up of 11 amino acids. Concerning this clone: Its matching antigen is unknown.

60 Vbeta and 13 Jbeta primers were used in PCR. Clones were sequenced by immunoSEQ multiplex PCR, and TCRdb holds only the in-frame ones, with some missing. Its table lists 150,000 to 200,000 clones. Notes on the study in general: Immune exposure was documented only through CMV serostatus. The authors assumed roughly uniform sequencing depth across donors for presence/absence analyses. Earlier analysis looked at TCR beta V segments, and most were productive about 87% or about 30% of the time.

The chain recombines TRBV20-1 with TRBJ2-7; D may be TRBD1 (5 bases). The sequenced sample was PBMCs. The TCR originated in a man aged 25-45 years in good health and CMV-seronegative. CDR3 nucleotides: TGCAGTGCCCAGGGTGGCTACGAGCAGTACTTC. Translating it yields CSAQGGYEQYF.